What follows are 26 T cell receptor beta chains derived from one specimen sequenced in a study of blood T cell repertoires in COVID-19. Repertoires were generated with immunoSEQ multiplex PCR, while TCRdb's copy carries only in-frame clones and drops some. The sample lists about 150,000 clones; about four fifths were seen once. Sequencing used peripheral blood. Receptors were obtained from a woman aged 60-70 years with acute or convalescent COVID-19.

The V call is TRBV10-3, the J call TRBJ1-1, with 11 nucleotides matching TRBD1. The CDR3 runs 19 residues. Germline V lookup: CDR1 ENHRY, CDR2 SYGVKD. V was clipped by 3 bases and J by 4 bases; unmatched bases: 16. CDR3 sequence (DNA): TGTGCCATCAGTGACCCGGGGGGGACAGGGGGTTTCCTGACCACTGAAGCTTTCTTT. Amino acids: CAISDPGGTGGFLTTEAFF.

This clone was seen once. The CDR3 here is CASSQMDRGGQPQHF. CDR3 coding DNA: TGTGCCAGCAGCCAAATGGACAGGGGAGGCCAGCCCCAGCATTTT. The chain recombines TRBV4-2 with TRBJ1-5; TRBD1 agrees at 9 bases. Germline values: CDR1 LGHNA, CDR2 YNFKEQ. V was clipped by 2 bases and J by 7 bases; unmatched bases: 6. The CDR3 covers 15 residues.

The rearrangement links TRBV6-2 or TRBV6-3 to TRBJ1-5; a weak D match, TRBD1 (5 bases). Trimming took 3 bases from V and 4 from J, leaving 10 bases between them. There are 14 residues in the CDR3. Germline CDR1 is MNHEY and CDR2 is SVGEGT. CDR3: CASSYGGENQPQHF. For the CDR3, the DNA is TGTGCCAGCAGTTATGGGGGGGAAAATCAGCCCCAGCATTTT.

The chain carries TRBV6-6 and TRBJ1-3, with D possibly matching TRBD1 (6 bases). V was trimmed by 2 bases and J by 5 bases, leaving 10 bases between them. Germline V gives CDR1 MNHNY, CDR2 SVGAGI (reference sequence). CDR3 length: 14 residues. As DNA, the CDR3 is TGTGCCAGCAGTTACGTCAGGGACAGAAACACCATATATTTT. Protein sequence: CASSYVRDRNTIYF.

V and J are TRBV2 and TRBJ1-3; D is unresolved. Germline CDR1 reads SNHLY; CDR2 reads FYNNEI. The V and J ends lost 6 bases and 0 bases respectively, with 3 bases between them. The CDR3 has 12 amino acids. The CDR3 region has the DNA TGTGCCAGCAGAGCCTCTGGAAACACCATATATTTT. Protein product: CASRASGNTIYF.

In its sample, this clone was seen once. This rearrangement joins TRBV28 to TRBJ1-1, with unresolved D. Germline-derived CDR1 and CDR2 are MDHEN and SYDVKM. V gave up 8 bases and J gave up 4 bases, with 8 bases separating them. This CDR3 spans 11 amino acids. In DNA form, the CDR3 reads TGTGCCAGCGCCCGGGGCACTGAAGCTTTCTTT. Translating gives CASARGTEAFF.

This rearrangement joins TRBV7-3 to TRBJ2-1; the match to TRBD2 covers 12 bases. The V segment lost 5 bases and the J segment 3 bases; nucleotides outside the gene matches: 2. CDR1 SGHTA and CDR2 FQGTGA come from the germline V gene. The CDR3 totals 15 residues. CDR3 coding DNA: TGTGCCAGCAGCCGACTAGCGGGGGTCTACAATGAGCAGTTCTTC. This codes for CASSRLAGVYNEQFF.

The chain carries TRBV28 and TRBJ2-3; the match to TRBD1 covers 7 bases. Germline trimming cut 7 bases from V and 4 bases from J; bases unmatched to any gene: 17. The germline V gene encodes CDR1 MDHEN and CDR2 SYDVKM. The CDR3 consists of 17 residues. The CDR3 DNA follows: TGTGCCAGCACCCGCTCAGGGCGACAGGGCCTCGCAGATACGCAGTATTTT. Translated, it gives CASTRSGRQGLADTQYF.

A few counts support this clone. The CDR3 nucleotides read TGTGCCAGCAGCTCCAACAGGGACACTGAAGCTTTCTTT. The encoded protein is CASSSNRDTEAFF. The chain links TRBV7-3 to TRBJ1-1, with D maybe TRBD1 (6 bases). This CDR3 region has 13 residues. V was pared by 4 bases and J by 3 bases, with 9 bases between. Germline lookup yields CDR1 SGHTA and CDR2 FQGTGA.

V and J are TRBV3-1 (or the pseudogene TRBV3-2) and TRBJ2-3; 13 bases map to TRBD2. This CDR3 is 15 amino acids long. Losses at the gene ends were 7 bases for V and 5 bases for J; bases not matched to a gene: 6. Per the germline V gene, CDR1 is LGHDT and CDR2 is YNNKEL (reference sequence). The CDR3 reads CASTTSGGAGDTQYF. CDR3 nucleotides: TGTGCCAGCACTACTAGCGGGGGGGCCGGAGATACGCAGTATTTT.

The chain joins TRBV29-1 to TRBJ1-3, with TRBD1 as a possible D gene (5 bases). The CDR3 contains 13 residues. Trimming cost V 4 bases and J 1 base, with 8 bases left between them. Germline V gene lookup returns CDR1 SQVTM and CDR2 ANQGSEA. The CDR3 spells CSVGQGSGNTIYF. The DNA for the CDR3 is TGCAGCGTTGGGCAGGGATCTGGAAACACCATATATTTT.

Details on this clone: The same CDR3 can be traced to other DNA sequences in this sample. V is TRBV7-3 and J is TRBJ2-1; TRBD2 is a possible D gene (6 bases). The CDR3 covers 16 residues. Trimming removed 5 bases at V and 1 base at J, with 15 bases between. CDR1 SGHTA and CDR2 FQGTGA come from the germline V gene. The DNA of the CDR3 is TGTGCCAGCAGCCCCGGGGGTGCGGGGTCCTACAATGAGCAGTTCTTC. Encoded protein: CASSPGGAGSYNEQFF.

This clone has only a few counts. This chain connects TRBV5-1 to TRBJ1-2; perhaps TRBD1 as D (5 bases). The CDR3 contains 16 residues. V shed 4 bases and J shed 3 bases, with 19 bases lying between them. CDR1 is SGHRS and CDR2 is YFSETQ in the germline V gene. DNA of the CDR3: TGCGCCAGCAGCCCTGCCCTGGAGGGGCGCGACTATGGCTACACCTTC. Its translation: CASSPALEGRDYGYTF.

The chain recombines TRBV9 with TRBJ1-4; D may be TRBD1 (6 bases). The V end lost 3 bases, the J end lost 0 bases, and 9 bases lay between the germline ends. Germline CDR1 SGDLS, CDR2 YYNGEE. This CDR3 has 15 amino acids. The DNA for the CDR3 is TGTGCCAGCAGCGGGGGGCCTGCAACTAATGAAAAACTGTTTTTT. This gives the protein CASSGGPATNEKLFF.

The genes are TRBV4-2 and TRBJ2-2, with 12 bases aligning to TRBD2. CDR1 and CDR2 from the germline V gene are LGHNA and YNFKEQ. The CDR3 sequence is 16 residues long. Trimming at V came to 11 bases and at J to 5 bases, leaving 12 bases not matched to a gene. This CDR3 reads CAGRTSGASGTGELFF. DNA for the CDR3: TGTGCCGGGCGGACTAGCGGGGCCTCGGGGACCGGGGAGCTGTTTTTT.

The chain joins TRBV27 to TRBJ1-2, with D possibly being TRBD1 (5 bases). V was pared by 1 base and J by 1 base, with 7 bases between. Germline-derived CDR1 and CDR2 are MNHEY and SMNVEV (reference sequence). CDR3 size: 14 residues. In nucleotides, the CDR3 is TGTGCCAGCAGTTTATTTCAGGGTAACTATGGCTACACCTTC. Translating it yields CASSLFQGNYGYTF.

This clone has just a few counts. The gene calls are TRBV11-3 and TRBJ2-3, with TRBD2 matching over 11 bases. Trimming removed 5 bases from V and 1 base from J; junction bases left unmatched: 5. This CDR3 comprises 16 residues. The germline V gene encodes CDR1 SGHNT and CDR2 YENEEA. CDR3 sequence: CASSLGLAGRTDTQYF. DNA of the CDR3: TGTGCCAGCAGCCTCGGACTAGCGGGTCGCACAGATACGCAGTATTTT.

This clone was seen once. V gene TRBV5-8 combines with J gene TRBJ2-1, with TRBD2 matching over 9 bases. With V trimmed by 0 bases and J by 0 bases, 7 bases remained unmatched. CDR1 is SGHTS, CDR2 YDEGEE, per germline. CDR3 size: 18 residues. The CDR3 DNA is TGTGCCAGCAGCTTGGTCCCTAGCGGGGCAAGCTCCTACAATGAGCAGTTCTTC. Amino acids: CASSLVPSGASSYNEQFF.

This CDR3 reads CASSQLFGTAYGYTF. The CDR3 DNA follows: TGTGCCAGCAGCCAACTATTCGGGACAGCTTATGGCTACACCTTC. J is TRBJ1-2 and V is TRBV3-1 (or the pseudogene TRBV3-2); 7 bases align to TRBD1. V lost 2 bases to trimming and J lost 5 bases; unmatched junction nucleotides: 8. From germline, CDR1 is LGHDT and CDR2 YNNKEL (reference sequence). The CDR3 is made up of 15 amino acids.

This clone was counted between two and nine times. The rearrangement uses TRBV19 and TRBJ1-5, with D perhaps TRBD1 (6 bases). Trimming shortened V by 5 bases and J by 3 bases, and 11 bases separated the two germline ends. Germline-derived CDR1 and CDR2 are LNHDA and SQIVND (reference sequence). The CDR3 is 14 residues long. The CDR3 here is CASSVRDINQPQHF. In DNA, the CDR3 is TGTGCCAGTAGTGTCCGGGACATCAATCAGCCCCAGCATTTT. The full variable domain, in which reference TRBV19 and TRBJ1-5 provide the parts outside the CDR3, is DGGITQSPKYLFRKEGQNVTLSCEQNLNHDAMYWYRQDPGQGLRLIYYSQIVNDFQKGDIAEGYSVSREKKESFPLTVTSAQKNPTAFYLCASSVRDINQPQHFGDGTRLSIL.

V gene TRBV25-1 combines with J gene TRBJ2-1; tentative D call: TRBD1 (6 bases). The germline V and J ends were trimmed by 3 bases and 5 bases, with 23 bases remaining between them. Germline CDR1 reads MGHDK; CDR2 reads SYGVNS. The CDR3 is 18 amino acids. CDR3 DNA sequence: TGTGCCAGCAGTGATTTCGTGCGTGGCAGGGGCCCACACAATGAGCAGTTCTTC. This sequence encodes CASSDFVRGRGPHNEQFF. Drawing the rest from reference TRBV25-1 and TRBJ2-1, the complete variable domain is EADIYQTPRYLVIGTGKKITLECSQTMGHDKMYWYQQDPGMELHLIHYSYGVNSTEKGDLSSESTVSRIRTEHFPLTLESARPSHTSQYLCASSDFVRGRGPHNEQFFGPGTRLTVL.

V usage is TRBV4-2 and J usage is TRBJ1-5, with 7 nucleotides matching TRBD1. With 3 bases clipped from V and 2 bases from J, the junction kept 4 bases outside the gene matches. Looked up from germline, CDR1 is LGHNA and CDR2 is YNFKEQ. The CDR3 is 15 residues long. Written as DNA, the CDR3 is TGTGCCAGCAGCCAGGCCGACAGGGGCAATCAGCCCCAGCATTTT. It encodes CASSQADRGNQPQHF.

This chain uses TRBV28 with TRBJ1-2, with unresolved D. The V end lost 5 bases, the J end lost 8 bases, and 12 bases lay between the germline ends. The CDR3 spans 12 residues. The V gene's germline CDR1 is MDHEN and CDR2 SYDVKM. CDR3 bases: TGTGCCAGCAGTCTAGGACTAGAGGGCTACACCTTC. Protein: CASSLGLEGYTF.

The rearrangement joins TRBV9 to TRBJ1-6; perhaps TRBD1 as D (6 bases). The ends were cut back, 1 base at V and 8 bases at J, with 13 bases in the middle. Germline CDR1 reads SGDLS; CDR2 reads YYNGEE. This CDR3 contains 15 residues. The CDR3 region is CASSVTGTSDSPLHF. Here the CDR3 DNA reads TGTGCCAGCAGCGTAACCGGGACATCTGATTCACCCCTCCACTTT.

The CDR3 loop is CAWSLGGTQYF. The CDR3 coding sequence is TGTGCCTGGAGTCTAGGGGGCACCCAGTACTTC. The chain links TRBV30 to TRBJ2-5, with 7 bases that match TRBD1. Trimming at V came to 2 bases and at J to 8 bases, leaving 2 bases not matched to a gene. CDR3 length equals 11 residues. Germline values: CDR1 GTSNPN, CDR2 SVGIG (reference sequence).

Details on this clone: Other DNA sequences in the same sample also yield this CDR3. CDR3 sequence reads: CASSQGDRGSYEQYF. CDR3 nucleotides: TGCGCCAGCAGCCAAGGAGACAGGGGATCCTACGAGCAGTACTTC. This sequence joins TRBV4-1 and TRBJ2-7; 8 nucleotides match TRBD1. Germline-derived CDR1 and CDR2 are MGHRA and YSYEKL. The CDR3 is 15 amino acids. J lost 1 base, V lost 1 base, and 3 bases had no gene match.